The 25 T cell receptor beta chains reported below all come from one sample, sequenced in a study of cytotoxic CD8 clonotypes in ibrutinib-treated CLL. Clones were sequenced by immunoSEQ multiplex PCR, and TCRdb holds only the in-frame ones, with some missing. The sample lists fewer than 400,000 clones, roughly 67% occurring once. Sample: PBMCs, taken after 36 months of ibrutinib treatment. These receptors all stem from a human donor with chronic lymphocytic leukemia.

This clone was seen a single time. The CDR3 here is CASSLPTWQPQHF. The CDR3 coding sequence is TGTGCCAGCAGCTTACCCACTTGGCAGCCCCAGCATTTT. The rearrangement uses TRBV7-9 and TRBJ1-5; D gene ambiguous. V was trimmed by 2 bases and J by 7 bases, leaving 9 bases between them. The CDR3 is made up of 13 amino acids. Germline V CDR1 and CDR2: SEHNR, FQNEAQ (reference sequence).

CDR3 DNA: TGTGCCAGCAGTCTCGCGGGAGGCCTCTCCTACGAGCAGTACTTC. Protein sequence: CASSLAGGLSYEQYF. This chain connects TRBV27 to TRBJ2-7, with 8 nucleotides matching TRBD2. Per the germline V gene, CDR1 is MNHEY and CDR2 is SMNVEV (reference sequence). CDR3 size: 15 residues. The V segment lost 5 bases and the J segment 0 bases; nucleotides outside the gene matches: 6.

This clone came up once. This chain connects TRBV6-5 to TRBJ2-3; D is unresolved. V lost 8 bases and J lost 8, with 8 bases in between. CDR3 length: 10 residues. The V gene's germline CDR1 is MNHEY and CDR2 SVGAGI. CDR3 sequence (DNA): TGTGCCAGCGGACGTGCTACGCAGTATTTT. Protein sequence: CASGRATQYF.

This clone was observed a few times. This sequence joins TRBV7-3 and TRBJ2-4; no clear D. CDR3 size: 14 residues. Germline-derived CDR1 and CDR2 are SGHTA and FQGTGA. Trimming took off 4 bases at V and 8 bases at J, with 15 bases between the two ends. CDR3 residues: CASSSKGGRDIQYF. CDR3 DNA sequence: TGTGCCAGCAGCTCCAAGGGTGGGCGAGACATTCAGTACTTC.

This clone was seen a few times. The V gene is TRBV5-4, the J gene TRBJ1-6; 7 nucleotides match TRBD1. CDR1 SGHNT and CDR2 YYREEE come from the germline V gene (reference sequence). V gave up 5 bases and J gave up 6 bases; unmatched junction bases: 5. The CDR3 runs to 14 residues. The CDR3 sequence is CASRVDRANSPLHF. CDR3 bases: TGTGCCAGCAGGGTAGACAGGGCTAATTCACCCCTCCACTTT.

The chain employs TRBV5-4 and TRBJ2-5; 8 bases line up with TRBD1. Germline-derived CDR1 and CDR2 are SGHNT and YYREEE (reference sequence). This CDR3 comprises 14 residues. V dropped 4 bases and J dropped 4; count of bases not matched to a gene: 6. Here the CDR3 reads CASSPWTGLETQYF. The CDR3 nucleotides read TGTGCCAGCAGCCCATGGACAGGGTTAGAGACCCAGTACTTC. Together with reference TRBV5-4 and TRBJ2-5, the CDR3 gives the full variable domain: ETGVTQSPTHLIKTRGQQVTLRCSSQSGHNTVSWYQQALGQGPQFIFQYYREEENGRGNFPPRFSGLQFPNYSSELNVNALELDDSALYLCASSPWTGLETQYFGPGTRLLVL.

The CDR3 sequence is CASSPGGPSYEQYF. The CDR3 DNA follows: TGTGCCAGCAGCCCCGGGGGGCCCTCCTACGAGCAGTACTTC. The chain is built from TRBV13 and TRBJ2-7, with D possibly being TRBD2 (7 bases). The germline gives CDR1 PRHDT, CDR2 FYEKMQ (reference sequence). The germline V and J ends were trimmed by 5 bases and 0 bases, with 11 bases remaining between them. CDR3 length equals 14 residues.

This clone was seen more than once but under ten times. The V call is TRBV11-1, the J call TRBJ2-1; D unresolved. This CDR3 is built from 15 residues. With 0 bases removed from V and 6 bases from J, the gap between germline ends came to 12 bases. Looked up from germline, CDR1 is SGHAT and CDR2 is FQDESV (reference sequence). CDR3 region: CASSLAAWVVNEQFF. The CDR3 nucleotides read TGTGCCAGCAGCTTAGCGGCTTGGGTGGTCAATGAGCAGTTCTTC.

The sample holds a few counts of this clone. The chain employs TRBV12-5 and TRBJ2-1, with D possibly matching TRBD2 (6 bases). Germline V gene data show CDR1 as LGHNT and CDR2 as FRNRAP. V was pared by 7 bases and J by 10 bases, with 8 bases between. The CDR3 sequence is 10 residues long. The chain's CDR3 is CASDGGEQFF. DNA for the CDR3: TGTGCTAGTGATGGGGGGGAGCAGTTCTTC. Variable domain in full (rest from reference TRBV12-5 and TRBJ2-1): DARVTQTPRHKVTEMGQEVTMRCQPILGHNTVFWYRQTMMQGLELLAYFRNRAPLDDSGMPKDRFSAEMPDATLATLKIQPSEPRDSAVYFCASDGGEQFFGPGTRLTVL.

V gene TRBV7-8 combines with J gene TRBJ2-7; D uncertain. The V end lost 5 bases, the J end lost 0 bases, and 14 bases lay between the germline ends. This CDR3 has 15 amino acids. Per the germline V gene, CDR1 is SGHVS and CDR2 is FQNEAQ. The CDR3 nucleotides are TGTGCCAGCAGCCCGAGGACCTCCAGCTCCTACGAGCAGTACTTC. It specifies CASSPRTSSSYEQYF.

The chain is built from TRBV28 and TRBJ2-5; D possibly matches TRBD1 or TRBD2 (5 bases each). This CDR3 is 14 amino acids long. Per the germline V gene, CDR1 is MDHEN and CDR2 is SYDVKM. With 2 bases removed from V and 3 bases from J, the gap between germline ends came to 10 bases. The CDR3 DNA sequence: TGTGCCAGCAGTTTACATGGGACGAAAGAGACCCAGTACTTC. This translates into CASSLHGTKETQYF.

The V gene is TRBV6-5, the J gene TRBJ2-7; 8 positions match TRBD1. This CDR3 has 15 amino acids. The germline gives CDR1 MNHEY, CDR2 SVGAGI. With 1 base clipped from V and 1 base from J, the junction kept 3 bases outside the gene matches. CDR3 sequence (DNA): TGTGCCAGCAGTTACTGGGGGACAGGTTCCTACGAGCAGTACTTC. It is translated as CASSYWGTGSYEQYF.

CDR3 amino acids: CASSPALIGRATDTQYF. DNA of the CDR3: TGTGCCAGCAGTCCCGCCCTCATCGGGAGGGCGACAGATACGCAGTATTTT. This chain connects TRBV27 to TRBJ2-3; 8 nucleotides line up with TRBD2. CDR1 and CDR2 from the germline V gene are MNHEY and SMNVEV (reference sequence). There are 17 residues in the CDR3. With 5 bases clipped from V and 3 bases from J, the junction kept 13 bases outside the gene matches.

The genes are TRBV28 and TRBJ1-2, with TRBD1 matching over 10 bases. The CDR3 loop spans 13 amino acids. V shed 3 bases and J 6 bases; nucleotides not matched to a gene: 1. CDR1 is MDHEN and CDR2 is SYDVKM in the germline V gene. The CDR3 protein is CASSLGTGDGYTF. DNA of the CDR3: TGTGCCAGCAGTTTGGGGACAGGGGATGGCTACACCTTC.

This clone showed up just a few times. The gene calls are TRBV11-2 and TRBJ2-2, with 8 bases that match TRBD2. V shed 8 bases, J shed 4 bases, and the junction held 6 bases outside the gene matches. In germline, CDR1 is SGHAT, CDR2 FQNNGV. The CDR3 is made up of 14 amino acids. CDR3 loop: CASGRGGTTGELFF. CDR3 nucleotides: TGTGCCAGCGGTCGGGGGGGAACCACCGGGGAGCTGTTTTTT. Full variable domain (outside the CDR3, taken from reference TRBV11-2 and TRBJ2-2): EAGVAQSPRYKIIEKRQSVAFWCNPISGHATLYWYQQILGQGPKLLIQFQNNGVVDDSQLPKDRFSAERLKGVDSTLKIQPAKLEDSAVYLCASGRGGTTGELFFGEGSRLTVL.

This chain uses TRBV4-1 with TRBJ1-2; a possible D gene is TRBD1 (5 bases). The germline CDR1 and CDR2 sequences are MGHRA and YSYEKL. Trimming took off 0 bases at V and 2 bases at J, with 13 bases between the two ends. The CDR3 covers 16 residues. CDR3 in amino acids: CASSQDLKTDNYGYTF. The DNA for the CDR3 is TGCGCCAGCAGCCAAGATCTTAAGACAGACAACTATGGCTACACCTTC.

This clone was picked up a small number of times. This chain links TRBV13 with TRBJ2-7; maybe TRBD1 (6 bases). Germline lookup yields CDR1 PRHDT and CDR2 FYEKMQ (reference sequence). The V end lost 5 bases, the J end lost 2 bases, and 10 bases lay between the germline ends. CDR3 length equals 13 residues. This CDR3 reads CASSRSGAYEQYF. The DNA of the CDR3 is TGTGCCAGCAGCCGCTCAGGGGCCTACGAGCAGTACTTC.

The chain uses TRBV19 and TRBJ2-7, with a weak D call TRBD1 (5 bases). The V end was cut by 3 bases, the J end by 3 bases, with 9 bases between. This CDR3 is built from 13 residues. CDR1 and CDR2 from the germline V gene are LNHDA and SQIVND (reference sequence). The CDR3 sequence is CASSMFQGYEQYF. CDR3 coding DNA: TGTGCCAGTAGTATGTTCCAGGGCTACGAGCAGTACTTC.

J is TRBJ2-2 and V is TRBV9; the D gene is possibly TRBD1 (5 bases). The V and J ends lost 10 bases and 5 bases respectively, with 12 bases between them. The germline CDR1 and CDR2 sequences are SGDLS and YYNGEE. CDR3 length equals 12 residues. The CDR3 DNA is TGTGCCGGACAAAGTAGTACCGGGGAGCTGTTTTTT. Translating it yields CAGQSSTGELFF. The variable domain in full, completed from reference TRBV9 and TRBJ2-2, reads DSGVTQTPKHLITATGQRVTLRCSPRSGDLSVYWYQQSLDQGLQFLIQYYNGEERAKGNILERFSAQQFPDLHSELNLSSLELGDSALYFCAGQSSTGELFFGEGSRLTVL.

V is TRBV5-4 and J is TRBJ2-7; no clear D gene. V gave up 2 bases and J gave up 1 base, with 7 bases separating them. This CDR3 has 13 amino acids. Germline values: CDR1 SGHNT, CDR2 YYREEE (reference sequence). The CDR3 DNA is TGTGCCAGCAGCTTTCATCAGTCCTACGAGCAGTACTTC. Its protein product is CASSFHQSYEQYF.

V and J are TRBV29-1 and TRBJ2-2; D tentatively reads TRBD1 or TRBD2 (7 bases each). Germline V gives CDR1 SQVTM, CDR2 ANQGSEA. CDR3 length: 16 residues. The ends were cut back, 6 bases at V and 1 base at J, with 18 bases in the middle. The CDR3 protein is CSVAGTAGLNTGELFF. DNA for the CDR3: TGCAGCGTGGCCGGGACAGCGGGATTGAACACCGGGGAGCTGTTTTTT.

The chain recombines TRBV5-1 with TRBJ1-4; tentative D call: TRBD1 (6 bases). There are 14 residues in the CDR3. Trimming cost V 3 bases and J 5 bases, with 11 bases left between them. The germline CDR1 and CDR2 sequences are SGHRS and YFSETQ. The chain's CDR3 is CASSSDRRNEKLFF. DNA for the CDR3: TGCGCCAGCAGCTCAGACAGGAGGAATGAAAAACTGTTTTTT.

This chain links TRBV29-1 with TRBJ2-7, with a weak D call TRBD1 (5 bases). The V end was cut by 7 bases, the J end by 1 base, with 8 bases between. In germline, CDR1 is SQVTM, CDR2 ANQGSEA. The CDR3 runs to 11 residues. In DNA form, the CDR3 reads TGCAGCGCGACAGCTTCCTACGAGCAGTACTTC. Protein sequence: CSATASYEQYF.

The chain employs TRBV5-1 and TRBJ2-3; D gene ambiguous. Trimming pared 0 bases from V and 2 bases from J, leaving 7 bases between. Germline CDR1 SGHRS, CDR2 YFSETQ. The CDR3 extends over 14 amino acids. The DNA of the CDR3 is TGCGCCAGCAGCTTGGAGGCAGACACAGATACGCAGTATTTT. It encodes CASSLEADTDTQYF.

The CDR3 spells CASSSLAGGSQETQYF. In DNA form, the CDR3 reads TGTGCCAGCAGCTCCTTAGCGGGGGGAAGCCAAGAGACCCAGTACTTC. V usage is TRBV13 and J usage is TRBJ2-5; 10 bases are a match to TRBD2. The CDR3 runs to 16 residues. Germline CDR1 is PRHDT and CDR2 is FYEKMQ (reference sequence). The junction had 6 bases not matched to a gene; V was cut back by 4 bases and J by 1 base.